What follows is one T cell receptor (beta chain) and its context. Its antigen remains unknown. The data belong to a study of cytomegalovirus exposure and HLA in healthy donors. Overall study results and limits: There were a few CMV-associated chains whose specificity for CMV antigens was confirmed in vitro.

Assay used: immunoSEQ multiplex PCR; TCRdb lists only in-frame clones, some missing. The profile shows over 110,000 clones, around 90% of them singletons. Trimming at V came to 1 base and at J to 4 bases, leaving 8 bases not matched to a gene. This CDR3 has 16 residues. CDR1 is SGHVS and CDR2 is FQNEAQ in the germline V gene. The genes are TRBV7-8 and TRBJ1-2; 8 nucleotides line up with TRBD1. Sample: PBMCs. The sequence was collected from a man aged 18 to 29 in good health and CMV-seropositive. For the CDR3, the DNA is TGTGCCAGCAGCTTAGGAATGACAGGGGTGGTCTATGGCTACACCTTC. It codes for CASSLGMTGVVYGYTF.